What follows is one T cell receptor (beta chain) and its context. Looked up from germline, CDR1 is MNHNS and CDR2 is SASEGT. Trimming left V 2 bases short and J 10 bases short, with 17 bases between. This CDR3 is 14 amino acids long. TCR beta CDR3 regions were amplified from RNA transcripts. HTBI primers were the set used in a first-round RT-PCR of the TCR CDR3. TCRdb re-analysed the multiplex PCR reads in MiXCR, keeping a single row per CDR3 protein. The data contain hundreds of thousands of distinct CDR3 sequences, just over 35% of them seen just once; the ten biggest clones take up around 30%. The sample comes from a study of T cells in Graves' hyperthyroidism and ophthalmopathy. Stable disease denoted Graves' hyperthyroidism without ophthalmopathy progression within 18 months. For the diagnoses, clinical symptoms, serum thyroxine and TRAb, thyroid ultrasound and orbital computed tomography were used.

Specimen: blood. This chain connects TRBV6-1 to TRBJ1-1; weak D call: TRBD1 (5 bases). This receptor was taken from a woman in her thirties or forties with Graves' hyperthyroidism. This chain's CDR3 is CASSENNPAGRAFF. CDR3 DNA: TGTGCCAGCAGTGAAAACAACCCGGCGGGGCGAGCTTTCTTT.